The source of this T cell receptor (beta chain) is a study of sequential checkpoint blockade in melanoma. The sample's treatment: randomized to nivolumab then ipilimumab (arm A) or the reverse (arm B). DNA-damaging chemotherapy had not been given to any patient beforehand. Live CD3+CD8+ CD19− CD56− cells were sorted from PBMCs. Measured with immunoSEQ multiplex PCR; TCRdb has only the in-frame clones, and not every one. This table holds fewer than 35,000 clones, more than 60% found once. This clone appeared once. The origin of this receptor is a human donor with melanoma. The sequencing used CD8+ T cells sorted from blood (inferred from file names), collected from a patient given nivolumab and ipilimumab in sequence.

The DNA of the CDR3 is TGTGCCAGCAGCTTGAGGAGAAGTGAGCAGTTCTTC. Protein sequence: CASSLRRSEQFF. The gene calls are TRBV5-4 and TRBJ2-1; D is uncertain. The CDR3 has 12 residues. Trimming took 1 base from V and 9 from J, leaving 8 bases between them. Germline-derived CDR1 and CDR2 are SGHNT and YYREEE (reference sequence).